This T cell receptor (beta chain) was captured in a study of blood T cell repertoires in COVID-19. Study-wide context: COVID-19 samples, acute and convalescent, were from the United States, Italy and Spain. Sample material is recorded as cDNA or gDNA derived from T cells, B-cell-depleted T cells, or PBMCs.

Trimming removed 6 bases at V and 2 bases at J, with 12 bases between. The CDR3 sequence is 14 residues long. Germline lookup yields CDR1 SGHVS and CDR2 FNYEAQ. In the study's own analysis: For nucleated cells, counts were estimated from reference gene primer amplification. Sequenced by immunoSEQ multiplex PCR; TCRdb stores in-frame clones only, minus some. The DNA gave D and trimming, while V, J and clone size come from that table. The table records over 110,000 clones, around 88% of them present only once. The TCR originated in a human donor in a cohort sampled during active COVID-19. The chain recombines TRBV7-6 with TRBJ2-3; no firm D call. The source material was peripheral blood. CDR3 amino acids: CASSSDSDTDTQYF. In DNA, the CDR3 is TGTGCCAGCAGTTCCGACTCGGACACAGATACGCAGTATTTT.